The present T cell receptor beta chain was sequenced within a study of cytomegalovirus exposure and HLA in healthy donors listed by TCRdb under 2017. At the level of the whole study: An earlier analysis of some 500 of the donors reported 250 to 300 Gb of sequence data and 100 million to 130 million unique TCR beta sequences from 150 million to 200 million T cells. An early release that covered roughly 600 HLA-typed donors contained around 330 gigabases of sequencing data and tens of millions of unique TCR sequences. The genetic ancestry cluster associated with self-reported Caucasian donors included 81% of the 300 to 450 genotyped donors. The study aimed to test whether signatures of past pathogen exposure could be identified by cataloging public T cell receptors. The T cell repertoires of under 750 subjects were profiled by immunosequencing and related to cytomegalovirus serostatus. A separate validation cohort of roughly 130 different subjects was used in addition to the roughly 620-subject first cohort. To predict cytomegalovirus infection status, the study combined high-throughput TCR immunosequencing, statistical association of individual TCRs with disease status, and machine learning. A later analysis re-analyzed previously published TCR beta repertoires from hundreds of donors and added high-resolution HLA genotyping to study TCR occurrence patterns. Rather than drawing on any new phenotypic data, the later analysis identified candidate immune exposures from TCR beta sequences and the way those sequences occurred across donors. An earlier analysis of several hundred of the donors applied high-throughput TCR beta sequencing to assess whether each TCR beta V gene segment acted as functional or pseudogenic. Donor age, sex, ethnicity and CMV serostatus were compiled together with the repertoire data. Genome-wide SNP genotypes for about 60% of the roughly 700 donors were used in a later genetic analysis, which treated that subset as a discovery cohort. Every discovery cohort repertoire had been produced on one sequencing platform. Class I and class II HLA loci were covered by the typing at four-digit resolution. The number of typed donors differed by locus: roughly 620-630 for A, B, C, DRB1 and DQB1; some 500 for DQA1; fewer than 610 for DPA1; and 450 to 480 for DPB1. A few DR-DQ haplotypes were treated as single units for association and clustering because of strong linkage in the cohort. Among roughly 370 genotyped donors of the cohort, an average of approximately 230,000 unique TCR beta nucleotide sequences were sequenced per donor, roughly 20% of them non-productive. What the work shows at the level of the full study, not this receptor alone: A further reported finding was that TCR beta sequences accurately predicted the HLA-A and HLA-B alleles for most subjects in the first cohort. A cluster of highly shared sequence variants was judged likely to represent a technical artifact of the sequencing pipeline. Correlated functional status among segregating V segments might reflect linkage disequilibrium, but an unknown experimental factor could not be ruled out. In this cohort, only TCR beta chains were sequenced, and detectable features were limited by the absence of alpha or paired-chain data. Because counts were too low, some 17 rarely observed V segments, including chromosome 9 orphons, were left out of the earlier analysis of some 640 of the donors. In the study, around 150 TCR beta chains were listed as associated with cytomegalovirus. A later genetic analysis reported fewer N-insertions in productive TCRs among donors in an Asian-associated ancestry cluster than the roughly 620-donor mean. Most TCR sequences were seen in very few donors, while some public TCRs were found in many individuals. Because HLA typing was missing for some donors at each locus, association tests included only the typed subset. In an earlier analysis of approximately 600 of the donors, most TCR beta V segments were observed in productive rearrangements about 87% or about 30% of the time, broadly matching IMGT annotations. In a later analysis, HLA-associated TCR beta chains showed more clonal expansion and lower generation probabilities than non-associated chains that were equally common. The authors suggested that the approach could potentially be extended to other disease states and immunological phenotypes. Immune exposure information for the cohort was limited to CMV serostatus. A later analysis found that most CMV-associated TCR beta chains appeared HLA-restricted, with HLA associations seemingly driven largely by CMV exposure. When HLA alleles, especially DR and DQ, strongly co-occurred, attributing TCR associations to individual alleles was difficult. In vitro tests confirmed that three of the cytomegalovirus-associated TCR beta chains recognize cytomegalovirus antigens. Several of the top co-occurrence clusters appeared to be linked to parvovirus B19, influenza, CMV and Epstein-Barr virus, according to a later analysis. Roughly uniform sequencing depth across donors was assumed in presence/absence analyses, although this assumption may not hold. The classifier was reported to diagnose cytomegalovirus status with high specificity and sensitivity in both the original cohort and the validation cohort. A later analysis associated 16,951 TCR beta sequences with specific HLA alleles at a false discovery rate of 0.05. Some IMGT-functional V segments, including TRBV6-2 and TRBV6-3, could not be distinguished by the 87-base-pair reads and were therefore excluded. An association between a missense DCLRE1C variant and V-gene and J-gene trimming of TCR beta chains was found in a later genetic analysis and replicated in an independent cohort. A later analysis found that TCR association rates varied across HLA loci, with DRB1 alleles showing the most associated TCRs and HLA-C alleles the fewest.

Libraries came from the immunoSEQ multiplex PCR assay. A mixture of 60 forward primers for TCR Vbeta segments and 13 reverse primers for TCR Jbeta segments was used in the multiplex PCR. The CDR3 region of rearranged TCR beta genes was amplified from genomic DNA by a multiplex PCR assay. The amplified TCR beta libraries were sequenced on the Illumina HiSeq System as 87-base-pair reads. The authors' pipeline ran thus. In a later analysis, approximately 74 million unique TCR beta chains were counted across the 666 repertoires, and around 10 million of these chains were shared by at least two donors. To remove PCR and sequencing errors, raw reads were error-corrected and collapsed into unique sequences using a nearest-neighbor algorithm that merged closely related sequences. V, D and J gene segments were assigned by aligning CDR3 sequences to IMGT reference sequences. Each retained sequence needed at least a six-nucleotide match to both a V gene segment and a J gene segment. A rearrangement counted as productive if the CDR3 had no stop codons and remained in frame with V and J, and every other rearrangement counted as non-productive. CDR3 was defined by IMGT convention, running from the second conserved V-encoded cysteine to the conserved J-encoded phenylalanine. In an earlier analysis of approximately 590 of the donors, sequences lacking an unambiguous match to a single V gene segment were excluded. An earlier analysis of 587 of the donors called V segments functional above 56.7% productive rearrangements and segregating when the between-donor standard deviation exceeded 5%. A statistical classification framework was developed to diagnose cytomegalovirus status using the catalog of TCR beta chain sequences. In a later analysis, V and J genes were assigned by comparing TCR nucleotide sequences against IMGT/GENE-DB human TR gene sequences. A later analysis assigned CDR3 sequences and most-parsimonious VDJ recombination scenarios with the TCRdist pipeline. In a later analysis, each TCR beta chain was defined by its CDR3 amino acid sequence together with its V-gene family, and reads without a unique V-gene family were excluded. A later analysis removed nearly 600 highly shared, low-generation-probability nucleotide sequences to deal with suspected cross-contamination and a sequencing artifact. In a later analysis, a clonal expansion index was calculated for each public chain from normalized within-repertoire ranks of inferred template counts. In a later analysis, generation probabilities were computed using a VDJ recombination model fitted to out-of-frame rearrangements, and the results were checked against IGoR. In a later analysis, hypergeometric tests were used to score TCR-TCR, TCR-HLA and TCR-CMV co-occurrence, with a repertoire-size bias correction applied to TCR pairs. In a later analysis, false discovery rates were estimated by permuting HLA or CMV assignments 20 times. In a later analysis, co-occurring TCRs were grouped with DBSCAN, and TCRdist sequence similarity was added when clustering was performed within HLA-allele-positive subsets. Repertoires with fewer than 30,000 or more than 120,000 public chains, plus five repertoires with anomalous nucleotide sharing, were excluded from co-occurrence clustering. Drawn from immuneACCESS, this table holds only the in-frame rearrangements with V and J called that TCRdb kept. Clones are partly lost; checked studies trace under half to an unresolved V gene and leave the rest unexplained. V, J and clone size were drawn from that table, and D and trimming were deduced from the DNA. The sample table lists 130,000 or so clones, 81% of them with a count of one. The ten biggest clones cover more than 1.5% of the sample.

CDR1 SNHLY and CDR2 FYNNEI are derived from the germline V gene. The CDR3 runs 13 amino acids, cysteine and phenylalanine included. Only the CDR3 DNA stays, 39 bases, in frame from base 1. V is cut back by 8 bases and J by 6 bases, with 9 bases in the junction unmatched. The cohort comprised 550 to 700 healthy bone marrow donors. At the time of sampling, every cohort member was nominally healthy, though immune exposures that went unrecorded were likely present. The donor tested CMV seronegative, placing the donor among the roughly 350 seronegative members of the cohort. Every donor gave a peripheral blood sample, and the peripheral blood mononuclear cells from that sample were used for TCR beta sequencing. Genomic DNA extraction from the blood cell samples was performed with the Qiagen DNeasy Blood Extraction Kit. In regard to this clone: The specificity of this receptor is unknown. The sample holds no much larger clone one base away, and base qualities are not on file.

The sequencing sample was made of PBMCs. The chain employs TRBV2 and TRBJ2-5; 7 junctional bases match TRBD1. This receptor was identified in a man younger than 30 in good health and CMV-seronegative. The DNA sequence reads TGTGCCAGCGGGCCCACAGGGGAGAAGACCCAGTACTTC. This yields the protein CASGPTGEKTQYF.